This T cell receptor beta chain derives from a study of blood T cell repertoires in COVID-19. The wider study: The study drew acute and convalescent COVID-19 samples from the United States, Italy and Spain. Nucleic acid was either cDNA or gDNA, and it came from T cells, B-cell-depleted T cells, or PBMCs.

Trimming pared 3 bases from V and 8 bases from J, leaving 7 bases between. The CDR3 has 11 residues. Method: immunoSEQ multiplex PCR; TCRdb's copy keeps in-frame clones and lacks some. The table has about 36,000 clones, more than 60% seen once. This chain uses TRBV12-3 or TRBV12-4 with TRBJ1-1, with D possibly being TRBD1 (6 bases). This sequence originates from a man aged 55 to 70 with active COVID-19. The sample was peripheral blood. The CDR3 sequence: CASSLTGEAFF. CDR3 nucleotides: TGTGCCAGCAGTTTGACAGGAGAAGCTTTCTTT.